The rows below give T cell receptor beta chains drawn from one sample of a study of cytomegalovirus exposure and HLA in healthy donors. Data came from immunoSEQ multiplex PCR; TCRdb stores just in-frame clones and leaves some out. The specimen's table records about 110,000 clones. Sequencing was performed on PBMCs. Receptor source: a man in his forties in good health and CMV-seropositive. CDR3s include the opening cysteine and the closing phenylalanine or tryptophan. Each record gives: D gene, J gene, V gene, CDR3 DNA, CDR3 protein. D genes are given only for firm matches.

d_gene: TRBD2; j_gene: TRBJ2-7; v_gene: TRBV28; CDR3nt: TGTGCCAGCAGTTTGGGGGGGGGCGAGCAGTACTTC; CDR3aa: CASSLGGGEQYF
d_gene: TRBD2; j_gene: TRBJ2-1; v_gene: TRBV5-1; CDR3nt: TGCGCCAGCAGCTCGGGGACTAGCGGCACGGATGAGCAGTTCTTC; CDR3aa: CASSSGTSGTDEQFF
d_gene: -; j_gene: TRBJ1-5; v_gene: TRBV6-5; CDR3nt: TGTGCCAGCAGCCGGACACGGGCCGACAATCAGCCCCAGCATTTT; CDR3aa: CASSRTRADNQPQHF
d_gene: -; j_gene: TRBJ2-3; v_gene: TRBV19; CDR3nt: TGTGCCTCACGCGGGGGCTTAAGCACAGATACGCAGTATTTT; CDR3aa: CASRGGLSTDTQYF
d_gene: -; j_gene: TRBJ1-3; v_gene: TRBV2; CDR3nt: TGTGCCAGCAGTGCCCCAGGGGCCTCTGGAAACACCATATATTTT; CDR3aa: CASSAPGASGNTIYF
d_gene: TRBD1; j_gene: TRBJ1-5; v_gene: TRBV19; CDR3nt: TGTGCCAGTAGTATAGGGGACAGGGGCGGCCAGCCCCAGCATTTT; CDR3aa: CASSIGDRGGQPQHF
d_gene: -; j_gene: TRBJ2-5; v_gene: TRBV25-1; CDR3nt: TGTGCCAGCAGTGAAGCAGGAAAAGAGACCCAGTACTTC; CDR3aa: CASSEAGKETQYF
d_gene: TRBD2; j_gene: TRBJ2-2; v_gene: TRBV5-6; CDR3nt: TGTGCCAGCAGCGGAGAGGGACTAGCTGGGACCGGGGAGCTGTTTTTT; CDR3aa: CASSGEGLAGTGELFF
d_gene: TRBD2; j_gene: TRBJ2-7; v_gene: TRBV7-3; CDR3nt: TGTGCCAGCAGGTTGACTAGCGGGAGCTCCTACGAGCAGTACTTC; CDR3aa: CASRLTSGSSYEQYF
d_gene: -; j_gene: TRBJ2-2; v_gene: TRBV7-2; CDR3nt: TGTGCCAGCAGCTTAGGCGCCTGGGGCTCCGGGGAGCTGTTTTTT; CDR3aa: CASSLGAWGSGELFF
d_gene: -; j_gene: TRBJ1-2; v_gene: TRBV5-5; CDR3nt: TGTGCCAGCAGCTTGGAAGGGGGGGCAGCTAACTATGGCTACACCTTC; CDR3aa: CASSLEGGAANYGYTF
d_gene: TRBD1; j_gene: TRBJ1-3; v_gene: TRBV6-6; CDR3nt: TGTGCCAGCAGTTTTCTACCGGGACAGACTGGAAACACCATATATTTT; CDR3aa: CASSFLPGQTGNTIYF
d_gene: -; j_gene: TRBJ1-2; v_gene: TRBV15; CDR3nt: TGTGCCACCAGCAGAGGGCGGGGGCTGAACTATGGCTACACCTTC; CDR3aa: CATSRGRGLNYGYTF
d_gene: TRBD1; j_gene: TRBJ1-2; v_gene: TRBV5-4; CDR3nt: TGTGCCAGCAGCTTGGCCGTTTCAGGGGGCGGCTATGGCTACACCTTC; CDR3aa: CASSLAVSGGGYGYTF
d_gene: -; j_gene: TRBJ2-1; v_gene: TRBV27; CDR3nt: TGTGCCAGCAGTACCACAGACGGCAGTACCTACAATGAGCAGTTCTTC; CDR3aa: CASSTTDGSTYNEQFF
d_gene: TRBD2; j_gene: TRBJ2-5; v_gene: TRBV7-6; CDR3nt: TGTGCCAGCAGCTTAGTAGCGCGGGAGGATGGAGAGACCCAGTACTTC; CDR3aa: CASSLVAREDGETQYF
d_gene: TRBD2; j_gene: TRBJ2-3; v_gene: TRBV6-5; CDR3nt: TGTGCCAGCAGTCCTGAAGGACTAGCGGGAGTAACGCAGTATTTT; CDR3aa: CASSPEGLAGVTQYF
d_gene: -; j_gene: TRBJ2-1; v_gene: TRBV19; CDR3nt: TGTGCCAGTAGTAAAGGAGGCAATGAGCAGTTCTTC; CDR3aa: CASSKGGNEQFF
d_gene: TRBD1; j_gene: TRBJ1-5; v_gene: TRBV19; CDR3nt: TGTGCCAGTAGTATAGGTCCCGGGGGACAGAAACACAATCAGCCCCAGCATTTT; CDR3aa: CASSIGPGGQKHNQPQHF
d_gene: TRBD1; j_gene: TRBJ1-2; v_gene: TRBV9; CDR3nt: TGTGCCAGCAGCGTAGGGACAGGGGGGCCCAACTATGGCTACACCTTC; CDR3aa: CASSVGTGGPNYGYTF
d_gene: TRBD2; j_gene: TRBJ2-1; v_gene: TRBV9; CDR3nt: TGTGCCAGCAGCCAAGACTCTAGCGGGAGGCCGTTCTTC; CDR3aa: CASSQDSSGRPFF
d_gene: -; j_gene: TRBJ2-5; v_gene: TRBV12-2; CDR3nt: TGTGCAAGTCGCACCCGGCCCGGACTAGCAGCCGAGACCCAGTACTTC; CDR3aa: CASRTRPGLAAETQYF
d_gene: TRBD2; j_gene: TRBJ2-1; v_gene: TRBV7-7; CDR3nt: TGTGCTAGCAGCTTAGGGGGACTAGCGGGATGGTGGGATGAGCAGTTCTTC; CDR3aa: CASSLGGLAGWWDEQFF
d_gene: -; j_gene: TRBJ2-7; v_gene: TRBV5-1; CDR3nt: TGCGCCAGCAGCTTGGGGACTCTCGGGTACTACGAGCAGTACTTC; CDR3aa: CASSLGTLGYYEQYF
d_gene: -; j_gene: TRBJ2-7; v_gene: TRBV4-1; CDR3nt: TGCGCCAGCAGCCTTGGTCCAGGGGGGTACTACGAGCAGTACTTC; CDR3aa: CASSLGPGGYYEQYF